This T cell receptor beta chain derives from a study of blood T cell repertoires in COVID-19. Authors' analysis steps: Estimation of nucleated cell counts relied on the amplification of reference gene primers. Method: immunoSEQ multiplex PCR; TCRdb's copy keeps in-frame clones and lacks some. The V and J calls and clone size were taken over from that table, and D and trimming were inferred from the DNA. The data hold 400,000 to 450,000 clones, with roughly 90% observed a single time. In germline, CDR1 is SQVTM, CDR2 ANQGSEA. The CDR3 is 13 amino acids. Trimming cost V 6 bases and J 0 bases, with 10 bases left between them.

The origin of this receptor is a woman in her 30s with active or convalescent COVID-19. Sequenced sample: peripheral blood. V gene TRBV29-1 combines with J gene TRBJ2-3; D perhaps matches TRBD1 (6 bases). CDR3 loop: CSVHGQSTDTQYF. CDR3 coding DNA: TGCAGCGTCCACGGACAGAGCACAGATACGCAGTATTTT.